The T cell receptor (beta chain) described here comes from a study of OX40 agonist ivuxolimab in advanced cancers. Study details: Dose-escalation patients were diagnosed with hepatocellular carcinoma, melanoma, renal cell cancer or head and neck cancer.

V was shortened by 2 bases and J by 1 base, with 9 bases between the two germline ends. The germline gives CDR1 SGHAT, CDR2 FQNNGV. CDR3 length equals 16 residues. Exclusion applied to patients with autoimmune disease history or systemic immunosuppression. The study sampled blood at baseline, cycle 4 day 1, and cycle 7 day 1. Libraries were prepared by immunoSEQ multiplex PCR; TCRdb keeps only in-frame clonotypes and omits some of them. This sample yields 70,000 to 75,000 clones, of which 86% are seen a single time; 1.1% belongs to the top ten. This chain links TRBV11-2 with TRBJ2-6; D is possibly TRBD1 (6 bases). The origin of this receptor is an adult with an advanced solid tumor such as melanoma, head and neck, liver or kidney cancer. The starting material was CD4+ or CD8+ T cells sorted from blood, obtained in a trial of the OX40 agonist ivuxolimab. Here the CDR3 DNA reads TGTGCCAGCAGCTTAATAAGGGGGTCTGGGGCCAACGTCCTGACTTTC. Translating it yields CASSLIRGSGANVLTF.